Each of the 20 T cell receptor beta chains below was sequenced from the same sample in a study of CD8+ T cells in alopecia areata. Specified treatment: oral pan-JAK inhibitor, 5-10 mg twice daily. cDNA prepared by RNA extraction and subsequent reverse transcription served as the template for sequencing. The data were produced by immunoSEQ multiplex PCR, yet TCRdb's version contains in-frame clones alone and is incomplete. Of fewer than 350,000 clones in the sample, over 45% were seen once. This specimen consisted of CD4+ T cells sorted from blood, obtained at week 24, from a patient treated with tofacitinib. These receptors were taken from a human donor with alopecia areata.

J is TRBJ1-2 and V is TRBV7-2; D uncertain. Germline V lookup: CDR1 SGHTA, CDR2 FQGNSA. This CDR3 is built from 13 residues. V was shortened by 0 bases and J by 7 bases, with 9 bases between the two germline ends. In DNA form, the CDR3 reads TGTGCCAGCAGCTTAGCTTATTTGGCTGGCTACACCTTC. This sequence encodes CASSLAYLAGYTF. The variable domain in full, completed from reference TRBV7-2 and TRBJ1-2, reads GAGVSQSPSNKVTEKGKDVELRCDPISGHTALYWYRQSLGQGLEFLIYFQGNSAPDKSGLPSDRFSAERTGGSVSTLTIQRTQQEDSAVYLCASSLAYLAGYTFGSGTRLTVV.

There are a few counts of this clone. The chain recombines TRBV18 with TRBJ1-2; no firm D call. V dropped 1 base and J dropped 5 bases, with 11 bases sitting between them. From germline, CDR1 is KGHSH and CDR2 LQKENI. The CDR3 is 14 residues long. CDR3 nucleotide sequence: TGTGCCAGCTCACCACGTGAGTTGGGATATGGCTACACCTTC. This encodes CASSPRELGYGYTF.

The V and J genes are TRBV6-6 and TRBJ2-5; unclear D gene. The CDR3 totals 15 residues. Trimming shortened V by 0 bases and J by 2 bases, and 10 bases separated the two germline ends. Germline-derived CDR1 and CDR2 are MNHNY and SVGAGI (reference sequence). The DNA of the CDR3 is TGTGCCAGCAGTTACTCCAGTCTGAGACAAGAGACCCAGTACTTC. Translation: CASSYSSLRQETQYF.

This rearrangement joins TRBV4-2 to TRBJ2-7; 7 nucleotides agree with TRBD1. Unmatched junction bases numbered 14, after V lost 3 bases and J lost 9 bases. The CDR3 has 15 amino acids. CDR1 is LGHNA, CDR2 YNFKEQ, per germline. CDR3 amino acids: CASSHRGQERVAQYF. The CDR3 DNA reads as TGTGCCAGCAGCCATCGTGGACAGGAGAGGGTCGCGCAGTACTTC.

The CDR3 region is CAWSVLIDIGYTF. The DNA of the CDR3 is TGTGCCTGGAGTGTACTAATTGACATAGGCTACACCTTC. The J gene is TRBJ1-2, the V gene TRBV30; D is undetermined. V shed 0 bases and J shed 8 bases, with 13 bases lying between them. Germline CDR1 GTSNPN, CDR2 SVGIG (reference sequence). The CDR3 has 13 amino acids.

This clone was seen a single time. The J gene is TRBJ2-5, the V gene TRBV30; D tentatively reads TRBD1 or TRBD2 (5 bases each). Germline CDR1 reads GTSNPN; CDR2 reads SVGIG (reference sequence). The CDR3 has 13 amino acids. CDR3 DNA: TGTGCGGCGGGCAGGGCCCTCCAAGAGACCCAGTACTTC. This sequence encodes CAAGRALQETQYF.

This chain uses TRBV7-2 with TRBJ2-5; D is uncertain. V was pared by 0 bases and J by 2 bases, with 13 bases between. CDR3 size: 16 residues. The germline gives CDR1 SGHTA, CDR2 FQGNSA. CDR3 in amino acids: CASSLAGRRFQETQYF. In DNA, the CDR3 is TGTGCCAGCAGCTTAGCCGGCCGTCGGTTTCAAGAGACCCAGTACTTC.

The CDR3 loop reads CASSELPGRVPHYEQYF. The CDR3 coding sequence is TGTGCCAGCAGTGAATTACCTGGGAGGGTTCCCCACTACGAGCAGTACTTC. This chain links TRBV25-1 with TRBJ2-7; 7 nucleotides line up with TRBD2. The CDR3 loop spans 17 amino acids. Germline trimming cut 1 base from V and 3 bases from J; bases unmatched to any gene: 12. CDR1 is MGHDK, CDR2 SYGVNS, per germline.

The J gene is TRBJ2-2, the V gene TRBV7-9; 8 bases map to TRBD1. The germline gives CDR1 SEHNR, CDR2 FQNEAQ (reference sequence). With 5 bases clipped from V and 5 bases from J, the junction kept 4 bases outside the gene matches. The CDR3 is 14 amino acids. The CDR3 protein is CASSPGTGTGELFF. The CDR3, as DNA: TGTGCCAGCAGCCCCGGGACAGGTACCGGGGAGCTGTTTTTT.

CDR3 protein: CASSEAFETQYF. The DNA for the CDR3 is TGTGCCAGCAGTGAAGCGTTCGAGACCCAGTACTTC. This sequence joins TRBV2 and TRBJ2-5, with D unclear. The CDR3 loop spans 12 amino acids. CDR1 and CDR2 (germline): SNHLY, FYNNEI. Trimming stripped 0 bases from V and 5 bases from J, with 4 bases between.

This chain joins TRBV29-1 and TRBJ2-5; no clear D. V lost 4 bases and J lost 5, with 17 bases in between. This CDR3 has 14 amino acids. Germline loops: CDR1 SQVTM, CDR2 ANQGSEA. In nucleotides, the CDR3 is TGCAGCGTTGTTCGACTGTTGTGGACGGAGACCCAGTACTTC. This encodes CSVVRLLWTETQYF.

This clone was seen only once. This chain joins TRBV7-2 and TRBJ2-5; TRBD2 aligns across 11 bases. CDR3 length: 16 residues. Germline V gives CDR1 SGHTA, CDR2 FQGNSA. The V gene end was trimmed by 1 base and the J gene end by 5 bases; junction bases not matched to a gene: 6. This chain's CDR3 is CASSLVLAGGGETQYF. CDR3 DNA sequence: TGTGCCAGCAGCTTAGTCCTAGCGGGGGGAGGGGAGACCCAGTACTTC.

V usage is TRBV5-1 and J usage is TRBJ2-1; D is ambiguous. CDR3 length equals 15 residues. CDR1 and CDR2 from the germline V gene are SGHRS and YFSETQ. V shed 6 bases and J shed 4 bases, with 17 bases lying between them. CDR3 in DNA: TGCGCCAGCAAGGGAACTACTGGCCCTTACAATGAGCAGTTCTTC. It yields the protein CASKGTTGPYNEQFF.

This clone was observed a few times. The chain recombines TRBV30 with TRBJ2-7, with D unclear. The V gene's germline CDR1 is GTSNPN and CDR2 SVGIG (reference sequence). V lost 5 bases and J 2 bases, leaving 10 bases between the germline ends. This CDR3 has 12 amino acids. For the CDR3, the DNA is TGTGCCTGGGGCGGATCTCCCTACGAGCAGTACTTC. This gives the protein CAWGGSPYEQYF.

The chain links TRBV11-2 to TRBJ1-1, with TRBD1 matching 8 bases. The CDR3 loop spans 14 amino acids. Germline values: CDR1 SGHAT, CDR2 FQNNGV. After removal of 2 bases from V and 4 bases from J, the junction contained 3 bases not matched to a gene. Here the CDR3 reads CASSLPTGGTEAFF. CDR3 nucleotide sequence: TGTGCCAGCAGCTTACCTACAGGGGGCACTGAAGCTTTCTTT.

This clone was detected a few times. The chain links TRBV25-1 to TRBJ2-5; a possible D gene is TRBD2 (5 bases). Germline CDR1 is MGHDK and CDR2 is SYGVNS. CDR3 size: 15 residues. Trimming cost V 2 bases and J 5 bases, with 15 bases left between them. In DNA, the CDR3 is TGTGCCAGCAGTGAACCTGCCCCGAGGGAGGAGACCCAGTACTTC. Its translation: CASSEPAPREETQYF. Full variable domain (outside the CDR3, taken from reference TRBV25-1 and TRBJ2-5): EADIYQTPRYLVIGTGKKITLECSQTMGHDKMYWYQQDPGMELHLIHYSYGVNSTEKGDLSSESTVSRIRTEHFPLTLESARPSHTSQYLCASSEPAPREETQYFGPGTRLLVL.

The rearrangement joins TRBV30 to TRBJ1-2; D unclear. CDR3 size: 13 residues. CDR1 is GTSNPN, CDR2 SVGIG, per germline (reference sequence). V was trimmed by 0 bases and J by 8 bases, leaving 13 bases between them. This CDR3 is CAWSVAGPLGYTF. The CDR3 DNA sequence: TGTGCCTGGAGTGTGGCAGGTCCGCTAGGCTACACCTTC.

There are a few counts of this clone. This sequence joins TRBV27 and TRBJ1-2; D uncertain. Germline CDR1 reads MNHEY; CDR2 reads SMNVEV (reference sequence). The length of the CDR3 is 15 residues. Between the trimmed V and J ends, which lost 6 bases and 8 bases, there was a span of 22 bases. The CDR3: CASSVSRGRSGGYTF. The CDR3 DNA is TGTGCCAGCAGCGTTTCAAGAGGGCGATCCGGGGGCTACACCTTC.

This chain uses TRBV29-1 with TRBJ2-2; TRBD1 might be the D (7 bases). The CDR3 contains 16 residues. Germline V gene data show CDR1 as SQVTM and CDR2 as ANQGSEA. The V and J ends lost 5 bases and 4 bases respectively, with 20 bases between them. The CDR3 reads CSVRSYRGGGTGELFF. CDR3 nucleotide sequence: TGCAGCGTTCGTAGTTACAGGGGAGGCGGCACCGGGGAGCTGTTTTTT.

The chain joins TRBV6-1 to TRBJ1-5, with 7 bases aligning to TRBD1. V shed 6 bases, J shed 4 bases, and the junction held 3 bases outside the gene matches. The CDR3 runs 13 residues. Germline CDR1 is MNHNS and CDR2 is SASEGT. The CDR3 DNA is TGTGCCAGCAGAGACAGGGAAAATCAGCCCCAGCATTTT. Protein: CASRDRENQPQHF.